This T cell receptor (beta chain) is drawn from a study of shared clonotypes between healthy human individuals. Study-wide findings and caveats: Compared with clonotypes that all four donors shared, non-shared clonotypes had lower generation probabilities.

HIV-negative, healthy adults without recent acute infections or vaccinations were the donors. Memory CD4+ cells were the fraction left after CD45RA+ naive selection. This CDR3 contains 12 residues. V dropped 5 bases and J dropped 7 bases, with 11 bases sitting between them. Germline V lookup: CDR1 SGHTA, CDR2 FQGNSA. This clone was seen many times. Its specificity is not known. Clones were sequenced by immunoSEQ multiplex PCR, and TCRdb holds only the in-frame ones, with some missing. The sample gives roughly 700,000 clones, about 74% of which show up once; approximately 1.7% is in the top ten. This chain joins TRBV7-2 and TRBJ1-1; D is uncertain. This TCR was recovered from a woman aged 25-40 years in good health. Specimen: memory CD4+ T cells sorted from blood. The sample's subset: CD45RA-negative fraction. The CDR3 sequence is CASSPFEGEAFF. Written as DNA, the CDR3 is TGTGCCAGCAGCCCCTTCGAGGGTGAAGCTTTCTTT.